Described below is a single T cell receptor beta chain sequence and its context. Its antigen is unknown. Sample-barcoded 5' priming and a J-beta primer mix drove a second PCR of roughly 7 to 11 cycles. Each CDR3 protein is one row after TCRdb ran MiXCR on the 5' RACE reads. The sample lists around 1.7 million distinct CDR3 sequences, 28% occurring once. PBMCs were isolated at a quantity of at least 6.5 million per sample. Samples each had at least 5.5 micrograms of total RNA extracted. Trimming took 6 bases from V and 5 from J, leaving 10 bases between them. The germline V gene encodes CDR1 MRHNA and CDR2 SNTAGT. The CDR3 has 13 amino acids. The sample is drawn from a study of blood T cells in healthy people across ages. Broader study findings: Possibly confounding the expanded clonotype changes was the fact that donor CMV status was unknown. Roughly linear declines in TCR beta diversity per million T cells occurred with age.

The sequenced sample consisted of blood. The chain links TRBV6-4 to TRBJ2-2; D is possibly TRBD1 (5 bases). The sequence derives from a woman aged 25 to 39 in good health. The CDR3 region is CASRQKGTGELFF. The DNA of the CDR3 is TGTGCCAGCAGACAGAAGGGGACCGGGGAGCTGTTTTTT.